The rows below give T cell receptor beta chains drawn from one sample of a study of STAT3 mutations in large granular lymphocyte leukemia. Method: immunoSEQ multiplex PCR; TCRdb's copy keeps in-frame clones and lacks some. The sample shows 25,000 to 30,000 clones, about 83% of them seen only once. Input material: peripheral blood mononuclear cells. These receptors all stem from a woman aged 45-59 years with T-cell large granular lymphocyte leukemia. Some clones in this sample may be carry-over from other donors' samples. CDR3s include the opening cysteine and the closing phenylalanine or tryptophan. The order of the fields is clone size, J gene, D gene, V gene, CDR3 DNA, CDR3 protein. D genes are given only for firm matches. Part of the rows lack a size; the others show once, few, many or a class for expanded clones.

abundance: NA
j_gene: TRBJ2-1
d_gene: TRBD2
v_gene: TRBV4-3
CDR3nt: TGCGCCAGCAGCCAAGATATTACTAGCGGGAGCAGTGAGCAGTTCTTC
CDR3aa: CASSQDITSGSSEQFF

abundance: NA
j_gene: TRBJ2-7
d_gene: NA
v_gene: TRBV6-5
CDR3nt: TGTGCCAGCAGTTACGATAGTGGGTCCTACGAGCAGTACTTC
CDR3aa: CASSYDSGSYEQYF

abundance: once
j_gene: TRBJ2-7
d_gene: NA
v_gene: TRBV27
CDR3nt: TGTGCCAGCAGTTTATTAGACGGGACCGAGCAGTACTTC
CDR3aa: CASSLLDGTEQYF

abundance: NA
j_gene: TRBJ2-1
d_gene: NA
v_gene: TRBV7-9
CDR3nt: TGTGCCAGCAGCTTAGGGGACTACAATGAGCAGTTCTTC
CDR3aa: CASSLGDYNEQFF

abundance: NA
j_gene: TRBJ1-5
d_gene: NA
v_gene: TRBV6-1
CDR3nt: TGTGCCAGCAGTCTACGAACAGGTATCAGGCAGCCCCAGCATTTT
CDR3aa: CASSLRTGIRQPQHF

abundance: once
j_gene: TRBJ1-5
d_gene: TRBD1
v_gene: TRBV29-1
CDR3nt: TGCAGCGTCCAGGGGGCAAGGGATCAGCCCCAGCATTTT
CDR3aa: CSVQGARDQPQHF

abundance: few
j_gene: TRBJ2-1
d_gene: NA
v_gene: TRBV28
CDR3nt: TGTGCCAGCAGTTATTGGGAAAGCTCCTACAATGAGCAGTTCTTC
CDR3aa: CASSYWESSYNEQFF

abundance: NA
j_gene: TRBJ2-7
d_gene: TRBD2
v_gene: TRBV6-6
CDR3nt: TGTGCCAGCAGTTACTCGACGGGGGGAGGGGCCTACGAGCAGTACTTC
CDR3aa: CASSYSTGGGAYEQYF

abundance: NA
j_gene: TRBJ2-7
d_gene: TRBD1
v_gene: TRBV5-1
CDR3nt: TGCGCCAGCAGTTCCAACAGGGGCGACGAGCAGTACTTC
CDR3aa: CASSSNRGDEQYF

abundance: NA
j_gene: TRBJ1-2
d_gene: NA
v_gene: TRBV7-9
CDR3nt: TGTGCCAGCACCCCCCCCGGGCAATACTATGGCTACACCTTC
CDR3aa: CASTPPGQYYGYTF

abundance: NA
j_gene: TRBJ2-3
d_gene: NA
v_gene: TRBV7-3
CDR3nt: TGTGCCAGCAGCTTAACGGGGAGTACAGATACGCAGTATTTT
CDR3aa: CASSLTGSTDTQYF

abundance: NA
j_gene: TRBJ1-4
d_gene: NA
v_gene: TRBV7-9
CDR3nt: TGTGCCAGCAGCCACAGGGACCCAAATGAAAAACTGTTTTTT
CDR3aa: CASSHRDPNEKLFF

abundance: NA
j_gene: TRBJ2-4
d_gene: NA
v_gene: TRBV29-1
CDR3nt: TGCAGCGCCCGGCCTCAGTACTTC
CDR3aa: CSARPQYF

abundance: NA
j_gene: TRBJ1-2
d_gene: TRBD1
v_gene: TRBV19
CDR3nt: TGTGCCAGTAGTCCCACCGGGACAGGGGGCCACTATGGCTACACCTTC
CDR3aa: CASSPTGTGGHYGYTF

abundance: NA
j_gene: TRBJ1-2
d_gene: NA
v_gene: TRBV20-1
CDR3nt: TGCAGTGCTGGTTATAACTATGGCTACACCTTC
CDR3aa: CSAGYNYGYTF

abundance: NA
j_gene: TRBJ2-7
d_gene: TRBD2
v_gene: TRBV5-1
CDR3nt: TGCGCCAGCAGCGATAGCGGGAGTGGGTACGAGCAGTACTTC
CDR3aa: CASSDSGSGYEQYF

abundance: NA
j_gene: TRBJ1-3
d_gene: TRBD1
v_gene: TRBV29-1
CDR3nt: TGCAGCGCCGGCCCCAGGGGGGCTGGAAACACCATATATTTT
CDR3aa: CSAGPRGAGNTIYF

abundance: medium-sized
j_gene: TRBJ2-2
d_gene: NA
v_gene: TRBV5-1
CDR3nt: TGCGCCAGCGGAAAGGACGGGAACACCGGGGAGCTGTTTTTT
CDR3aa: CASGKDGNTGELFF

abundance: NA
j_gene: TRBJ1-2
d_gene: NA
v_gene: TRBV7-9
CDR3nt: TGTGCCAGCAGCTTAGTCGGGGAGGGAGGCTACACCTTC
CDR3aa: CASSLVGEGGYTF

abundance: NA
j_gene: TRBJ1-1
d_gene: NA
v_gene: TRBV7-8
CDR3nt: TGTGCCAGCGGCCCCCCAGCCCTGAACACTGAAGCTTTCTTT
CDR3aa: CASGPPALNTEAFF

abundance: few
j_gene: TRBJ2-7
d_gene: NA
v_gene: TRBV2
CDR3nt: TGTGCCAGCAAGGGAGACAGAAGCTCCTACGAGCAGTACTTC
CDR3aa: CASKGDRSSYEQYF

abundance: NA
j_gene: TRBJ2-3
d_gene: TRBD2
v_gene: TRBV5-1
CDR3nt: TGCGCCAGCAGCCGGGGAGTTGGGACTAGACTACCCCCTAGCACAGATACGCAGTATTTT
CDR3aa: CASSRGVGTRLPPSTDTQYF

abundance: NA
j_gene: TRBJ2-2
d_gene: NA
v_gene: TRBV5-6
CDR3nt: TGTGCCAGCAGCGCCCCCCCCGGGGAGCTGTTTTTT
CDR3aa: CASSAPPGELFF

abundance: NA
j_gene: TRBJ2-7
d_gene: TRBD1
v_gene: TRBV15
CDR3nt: TGTGCCACCAGCAGAGATAGGGGACAGGGAGGCTACGAGCAGTACTTC
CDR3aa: CATSRDRGQGGYEQYF

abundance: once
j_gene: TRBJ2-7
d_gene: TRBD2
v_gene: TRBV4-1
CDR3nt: TGCGCCAGCAGCCAATGGACTAGCGGGATGGGCGAGCAGTACTTC
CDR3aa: CASSQWTSGMGEQYF

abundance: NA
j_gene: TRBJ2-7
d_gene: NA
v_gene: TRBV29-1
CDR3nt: TGCAGCGTTGAGCCTCTGGGAGCCTACGAGCAGTACTTC
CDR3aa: CSVEPLGAYEQYF

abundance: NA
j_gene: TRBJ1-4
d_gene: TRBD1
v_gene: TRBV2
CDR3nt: TGTGCCAGCAGCGATGTGTCTCAGGGGGTGGGAAAACTGTTTTTT
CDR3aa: CASSDVSQGVGKLFF

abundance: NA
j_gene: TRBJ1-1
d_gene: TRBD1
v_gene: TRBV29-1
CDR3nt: TGCAGCGCCAAGAACAGGGGGATGAACACTGAAGCTTTCTTT
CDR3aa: CSAKNRGMNTEAFF

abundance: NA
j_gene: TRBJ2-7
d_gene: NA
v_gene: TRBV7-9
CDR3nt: TGTGCCAGCAGGCCCGGGCTGGCCTTTGGGAACGAGCAGTACTTC
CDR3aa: CASRPGLAFGNEQYF

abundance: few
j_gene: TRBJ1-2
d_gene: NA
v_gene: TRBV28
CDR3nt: TGTGCCAGCAAGGACTCGATTAACTATGGCTACACCTTC
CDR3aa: CASKDSINYGYTF

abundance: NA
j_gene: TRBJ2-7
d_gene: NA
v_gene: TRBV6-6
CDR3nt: TGTGCCAGCAGTCGATCCTACGAGCAGTACTTC
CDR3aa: CASSRSYEQYF

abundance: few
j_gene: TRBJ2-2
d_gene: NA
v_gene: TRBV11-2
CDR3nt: TGTGCCAGCAGACCTAGCGCGAACACCGGGGAGCTGTTTTTT
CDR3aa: CASRPSANTGELFF

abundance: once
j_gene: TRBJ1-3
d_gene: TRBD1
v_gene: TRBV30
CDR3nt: TGTGCCTGGAGTGTACAGAAGTACAGGGGGACGGCGGAGCCCGATACCATATATTTT
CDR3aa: CAWSVQKYRGTAEPDTIYF

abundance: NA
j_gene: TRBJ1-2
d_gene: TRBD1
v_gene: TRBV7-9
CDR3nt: TGTGCCAGCAGCTCAGGGGGCGACTATGGCTACACCTTC
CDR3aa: CASSSGGDYGYTF

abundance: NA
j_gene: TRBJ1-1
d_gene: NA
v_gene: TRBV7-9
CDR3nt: TGTGCCAGCAGCGCAGGGTCGGGGACTGAAGCTTTCTTT
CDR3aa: CASSAGSGTEAFF

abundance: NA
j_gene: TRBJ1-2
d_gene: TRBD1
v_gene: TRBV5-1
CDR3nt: TGCGCCAGCACCGCGACAGGGGATAACTATGGCTACACCTTC
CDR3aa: CASTATGDNYGYTF

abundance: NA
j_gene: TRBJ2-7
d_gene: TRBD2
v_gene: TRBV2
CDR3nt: TGTGCCAGCAGACCGCGGGAGGTGGAAGAGCAGTACTTC
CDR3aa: CASRPREVEEQYF

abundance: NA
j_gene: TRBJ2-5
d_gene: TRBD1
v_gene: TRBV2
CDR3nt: TGTGCCAGCAGTTATGGACAGGGACGGGAGACCCAGTACTTC
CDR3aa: CASSYGQGRETQYF

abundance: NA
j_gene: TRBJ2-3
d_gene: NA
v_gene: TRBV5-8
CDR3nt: TGTGCCAGCAGCTTGTTCGGTACGCAGTATTTT
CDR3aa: CASSLFGTQYF

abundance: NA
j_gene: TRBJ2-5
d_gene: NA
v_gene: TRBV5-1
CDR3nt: TGCGCCAGCAGCAAGGACTGGGGGGAGACCCAGTACTTC
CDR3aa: CASSKDWGETQYF

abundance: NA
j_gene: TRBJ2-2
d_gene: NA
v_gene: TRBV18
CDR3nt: TGTGCCAGCTCACCAACTAGCCCCGGGGAGCTGTTTTTT
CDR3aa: CASSPTSPGELFF

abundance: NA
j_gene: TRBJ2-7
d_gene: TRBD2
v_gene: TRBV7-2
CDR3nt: TGTGCCAGCAGCTTAGACTCAGCGGGGGAAATAAGGTACTTC
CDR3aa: CASSLDSAGEIRYF

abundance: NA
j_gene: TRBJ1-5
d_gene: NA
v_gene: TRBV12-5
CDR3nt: TGTGCTAGTGGTTTGGTAAATTCTCAGCCCCAGCATTTT
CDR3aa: CASGLVNSQPQHF

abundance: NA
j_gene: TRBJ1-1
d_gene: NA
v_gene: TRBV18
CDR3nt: TGTGCCAGCTCACCAGCAACCTACACTGAAGCTTTCTTT
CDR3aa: CASSPATYTEAFF

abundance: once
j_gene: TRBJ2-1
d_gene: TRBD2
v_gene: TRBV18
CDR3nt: TGTGCCAGCTCACCAGGATTAGCGGGCTCCTCCTACAATGAGCAGTTCTTC
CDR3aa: CASSPGLAGSSYNEQFF

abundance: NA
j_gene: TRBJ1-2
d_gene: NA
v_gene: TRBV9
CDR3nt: TGTGCCAGCAGCGTATACGGGTCGGGCTACACCTTC
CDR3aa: CASSVYGSGYTF

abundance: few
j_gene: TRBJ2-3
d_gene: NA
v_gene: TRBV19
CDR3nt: TGTGCCAGTAGTCAAGCGGGCCTCACAGATACGCAGTATTTT
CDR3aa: CASSQAGLTDTQYF

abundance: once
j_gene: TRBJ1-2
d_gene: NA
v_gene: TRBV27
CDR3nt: TGTGCCAGCAACCCCGGGCCTAACTATGTCTATGGCTACACCTTC
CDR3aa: CASNPGPNYVYGYTF

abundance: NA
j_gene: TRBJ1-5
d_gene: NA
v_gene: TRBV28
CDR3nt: TGTGCCAGCAGCCGGAACCCCTCCAATCAGCCCCAGCATTTT
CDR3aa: CASSRNPSNQPQHF